The 30 T cell receptor beta chains given below trace back to one sample, sequenced in a study of low-dose radiotherapy and immunotherapy resistance in tumors. TRAV- and TRBV-specific primers, spanning alpha and beta chains, primed first-strand cDNA. Amplification, which lasted around 20 PCR cycles, used a constant-region primer and V-primer adapter to amplify TCRs. From the reads, TCRdb called clonotypes with MiXCR, one entry per CDR3 protein. The table lists over 15,000 distinct CDR3 sequences, 70% of them singletons. The receptors come from a human donor with advanced metastatic prostate, ovarian, gallbladder or colorectal cancer (not recorded which). This table probably holds off-target reads from a library built for another chain.

In DNA, the CDR3 is TGTGCCAGCAGCAATAGGACAGTCACTGAAGCTTTCTTT. This encodes CASSNRTVTEAFF. This sequence joins TRBV7-8 and TRBJ1-1, with D perhaps matching TRBD1 (6 bases). Germline V gives CDR1 SGHVS, CDR2 FQNEAQ. Trimming stripped 5 bases from V and 4 bases from J, with 11 bases between. This CDR3 region has 13 residues. The entire variable domain, with the rest obtained from reference TRBV7-8 and TRBJ1-1, is as follows: GAGVSQSPRYKVAKRGQDVALRCDPISGHVSLFWYQQALGQGPEFLTYFQNEAQLDKSGLPSDRFFAERPEGSVSTLKIQRTQQEDSAVYLCASSNRTVTEAFFGQGTRLTVV.

This clonotype was observed a handful of times. The chain links TRBV5-5 to TRBJ2-6; D is unresolved. The CDR3 runs 13 residues. Germline V gives CDR1 SGHKS, CDR2 YYEKEE (reference sequence). V was pared by 4 bases and J by 3 bases, with 5 bases between. This CDR3 is CASSAGGANVLTF. In DNA, the CDR3 is TGTGCCAGCAGCGCCGGTGGGGCCAACGTCCTGACTTTC.

The chain joins TRBV7-9 to TRBJ2-6; no definite D call. CDR1 is SEHNR, CDR2 FQNEAQ, per germline (reference sequence). The CDR3 has 18 residues. Deletions cut 5 bases from V and 0 bases from J, with 17 bases between. As DNA, the CDR3 is TGTGCCAGCAGCACCGGACGGGCGACCATCTCTGGGGCCAACGTCCTGACTTTC. It specifies CASSTGRATISGANVLTF.

The V call is TRBV29-1, the J call TRBJ2-1, with D possibly matching TRBD2 (7 bases). Germline values: CDR1 SQVTM, CDR2 ANQGSEA. V lost 3 bases and J 5 bases, leaving 14 bases between the germline ends. This CDR3 comprises 14 residues. The CDR3 loop is CSVEGAGVHNEQFF. CDR3 nucleotides: TGCAGCGTTGAGGGGGCGGGGGTACACAATGAGCAGTTCTTC.

The chain links TRBV28 to TRBJ2-2; 7 nucleotides agree with TRBD1. The CDR3 length is 13 residues. Trimming took 6 bases from V and 5 from J; bases not matched to a gene: 3. The germline V gene encodes CDR1 MDHEN and CDR2 SYDVKM. The CDR3 region is CASRRQGTGELFF. The CDR3 bases are TGTGCCAGCAGGCGACAGGGTACCGGGGAGCTGTTTTTT.

The gene calls are TRBV18 and TRBJ1-2, with unresolved D. The germline V gene has CDR1 KGHSH and CDR2 LQKENI. Trimming took 2 bases from V and 5 from J, leaving 12 bases between them. The CDR3 spans 14 residues. The CDR3 sequence: CASSPGWEGYGYTF. In DNA, the CDR3 is TGTGCCAGCTCACCAGGCTGGGAGGGATATGGCTACACCTTC.

A single count supports this clonotype. The rearrangement links TRBV5-4 to TRBJ2-7; D is possibly TRBD2 (5 bases). The germline V gene encodes CDR1 SGHNT and CDR2 YYREEE (reference sequence). The length of the CDR3 is 15 residues. V shed 0 bases and J shed 2 bases, with 12 bases lying between them. For the CDR3, the DNA is TGTGCCAGCAGCTTGGAGCGGACGGGGACCTACGAGCAGTACTTC. It is translated as CASSLERTGTYEQYF.

This chain uses TRBV13 with TRBJ2-1, with 8 bases fitting TRBD1. The CDR3 is made up of 13 amino acids. The trim removed 5 bases at V and 10 bases at J, leaving 7 bases unmatched. Looked up from germline, CDR1 is PRHDT and CDR2 is FYEKMQ (reference sequence). CDR3 in amino acids: CASSTDRVYEQFF. The CDR3 DNA reads TGTGCCAGCAGCACGGACAGGGTCTACGAGCAGTTCTTC.

In DNA, the CDR3 is TGTGCCAGCAGCGTCTCTATGGGAGAGACCCAGTACTTC. Translated: CASSVSMGETQYF. The chain recombines TRBV7-2 with TRBJ2-5; D is uncertain. CDR3 length: 13 amino acids. Germline CDR1 and CDR2: SGHTA and FQGNSA. The germline V and J ends were trimmed by 5 bases and 4 bases, with 11 bases remaining between them.

The chain carries TRBV28 and TRBJ2-2; 10 nucleotides match TRBD1. CDR3 size: 14 residues. V shed 4 bases and J 4 bases; nucleotides not matched to a gene: 0. Germline values: CDR1 MDHEN, CDR2 SYDVKM. The CDR3 sequence: CASSWTGGTGELFF. DNA for the CDR3: TGTGCCAGCAGTTGGACAGGGGGCACCGGGGAGCTGTTTTTT.

The V call is TRBV9, the J call TRBJ1-1; a possible D gene is TRBD1 (5 bases). Germline CDR1 and CDR2: SGDLS and YYNGEE. V lost 1 base and J 5 bases, leaving 9 bases between the germline ends. CDR3 length equals 13 residues. For the CDR3, the DNA is TGTGCCAGCAGCGTAACCGGGGGGACTGAAGCTTTCTTT. This codes for CASSVTGGTEAFF.

The V gene is TRBV28, the J gene TRBJ2-3, with 9 positions matching TRBD1. Germline V lookup: CDR1 MDHEN, CDR2 SYDVKM. V shed 5 bases, J shed 3 bases, and the junction held 6 bases outside the gene matches. The CDR3 covers 15 residues. CDR3 in amino acids: CASSQGTGITDTQYF. The CDR3 bases are TGTGCCAGCAGTCAAGGGACAGGGATTACAGATACGCAGTATTTT.

The J gene is TRBJ1-4, the V gene TRBV20-1; D is unclear. V was pared by 0 bases and J by 8 bases, with 10 bases between. Germline CDR1 and CDR2: DFQATT and SNEGSKA (reference sequence). The CDR3 totals 13 residues. For the CDR3, the DNA is TGCAGTGCTAGAGATCCTGGCGAGGAAAAACTGTTTTTT. Translated, it gives CSARDPGEEKLFF.

This chain joins TRBV28 and TRBJ1-3; D gene unclear. Germline V gene data show CDR1 as MDHEN and CDR2 as SYDVKM. Trimming took 7 bases from V and 0 from J, leaving 13 bases between them. The length of the CDR3 is 15 residues. The CDR3 reads CASTPSGGSGNTIYF. The CDR3 DNA reads as TGTGCCAGCACCCCCTCGGGAGGCTCTGGAAACACCATATATTTT.

The J gene is TRBJ1-6, the V gene TRBV2; D perhaps matches TRBD1 (5 bases). The CDR3 extends over 16 amino acids. The germline V gene has CDR1 SNHLY and CDR2 FYNNEI. Trimming stripped 11 bases from V and 0 bases from J, with 17 bases between. CDR3 loop: CAAGGLTISYNSPLHF. The CDR3 bases are TGTGCCGCCGGGGGACTGACTATCTCCTATAATTCACCCCTCCACTTT.

The chain combines TRBV4-2 with TRBJ2-1; TRBD2 agrees at 8 bases. The CDR3 totals 18 residues. Germline V gives CDR1 LGHNA, CDR2 YNFKEQ. Unmatched junction bases numbered 16, after V lost 1 base and J lost 8 bases. The CDR3 sequence is CASSQAATSGRDRDEQFF. The CDR3, as DNA: TGTGCCAGCAGCCAAGCCGCCACAAGCGGGAGAGATCGCGATGAGCAGTTCTTC.

This rearrangement joins TRBV12-3 or TRBV12-4 to TRBJ2-1; 15 positions agree with TRBD2. The CDR3 covers 15 residues. J gave up 12 bases and V 2 bases, and 5 bases lay outside the gene matches. The CDR3 loop is CASSLPGTSGRMQFF. The CDR3 DNA follows: TGTGCCAGCAGTTTACCCGGGACTAGCGGGAGGATGCAGTTCTTC.

The chain combines TRBV5-1 with TRBJ2-3, with D possibly TRBD2 on 5 matching bases. The germline V gene has CDR1 SGHRS and CDR2 YFSETQ. Trimming pared 1 base from V and 2 bases from J, leaving 14 bases between. The CDR3 is made up of 16 amino acids. CDR3 bases: TGCGCCAGCAGCTTGAGACCGATTAGCGTCACAGATACGCAGTATTTT. The encoded protein is CASSLRPISVTDTQYF. The full variable domain, with the rest looked up from reference TRBV5-1 and TRBJ2-3, is KAGVTQTPRYLIKTRGQQVTLSCSPISGHRSVSWYQQTPGQGLQFLFEYFSETQRNKGNFPGRFSGRQFSNSRSEMNVSTLELGDSALYLCASSLRPISVTDTQYFGPGTRLTVL.

This clonotype came up once. J is TRBJ2-3 and V is TRBV12-3 or TRBV12-4; TRBD1 matches at 8 bases. The CDR3 contains 15 residues. After removal of 7 bases from V and 3 bases from J, the junction contained 9 bases not matched to a gene. As DNA, the CDR3 is TGTGCCAGCACTCCAGGGACAGGATTAACAGATACGCAGTATTTT. Encoded protein: CASTPGTGLTDTQYF.

This chain joins TRBV28 and TRBJ2-2; D gene uncertain. CDR1 MDHEN and CDR2 SYDVKM come from the germline V gene. This CDR3 is built from 15 residues. Trimming pared 2 bases from V and 1 base from J, leaving 8 bases between. The CDR3 here is CASSLAYRNTGELFF. The CDR3 nucleotides are TGTGCCAGCAGTTTAGCTTACAGGAACACCGGGGAGCTGTTTTTT.

The genes are TRBV2 and TRBJ2-1; TRBD1 is a possible D gene (6 bases). V lost 3 bases, J lost 2 bases, and 14 bases lay in between. This CDR3 comprises 16 residues. The germline CDR1 and CDR2 sequences are SNHLY and FYNNEI. The CDR3 DNA is TGTGCCAGCAGTGATAAGCGGTCAGGGGCCTACAATGAGCAGTTCTTC. Protein sequence: CASSDKRSGAYNEQFF.

The chain carries TRBV10-3 and TRBJ1-1; 7 bases fit TRBD1. J was trimmed by 1 base and V by 4 bases; bases with no gene match: 6. This CDR3 contains 15 residues. Germline V gene sequence: CDR1 ENHRY, CDR2 SYGVKD. DNA for the CDR3: TGTGCCATCAGTGGCAGGGGGAACAAGAACACTGAAGCTTTCTTT. Its translation is CAISGRGNKNTEAFF.

This clonotype has a handful of counts. The chain is built from TRBV29-1 and TRBJ1-4; D is undetermined. Trimming cost V 5 bases and J 0 bases, with 10 bases left between them. From germline, CDR1 is SQVTM and CDR2 ANQGSEA. The CDR3 has 14 residues. DNA for the CDR3: TGCAGCGTTAGGCAGGACGCAACTAATGAAAAACTGTTTTTT. Protein sequence: CSVRQDATNEKLFF.

The J gene is TRBJ1-4, the V gene TRBV19, with D unclear. V gave up 7 bases and J gave up 5 bases, with 14 bases separating them. The germline V gene encodes CDR1 LNHDA and CDR2 SQIVND (reference sequence). This CDR3 region has 14 residues. In nucleotides, the CDR3 is TGTGCCAGTACTCACAAGGGTAGCAATGAAAAACTGTTTTTT. This gives the protein CASTHKGSNEKLFF.

The rearrangement links TRBV4-1 to TRBJ2-1; unclear D gene. Germline V CDR1 and CDR2: MGHRA, YSYEKL. Trimming removed 5 bases from V and 6 bases from J, with 17 bases in between. The CDR3 has 15 amino acids. CDR3 nucleotide sequence: TGCGCCAGCAGCGTACAAAGCGAGTTGGGCAATGAGCAGTTCTTC. Its protein product is CASSVQSELGNEQFF.

This clonotype showed up just a few times. V gene TRBV21-1 combines with J gene TRBJ2-7; TRBD1 was called by the table and not checked on the DNA. TRBV21-1 is an annotated pseudogene. The CDR3 loop spans 12 amino acids. CDR3 residues: CASKWRVPEQYF. For the CDR3, the DNA is TGTGCCAGCAAGTGGCGGGTCCCCGAGCAGTACTTC.

V usage is TRBV18 and J usage is TRBJ2-1, with 8 bases fitting TRBD1. CDR1 is KGHSH, CDR2 LQKENI, per germline. The V segment lost 8 bases and the J segment 4 bases; nucleotides outside the gene matches: 13. This CDR3 region has 16 residues. The CDR3 DNA is TGTGCCAGCAAAAACTCTGCGACAGGGGCATACAATGAGCAGTTCTTC. This sequence encodes CASKNSATGAYNEQFF.

The V and J genes are TRBV6-6 and TRBJ2-6, with 8 bases fitting TRBD1. The CDR3 is 16 residues long. The germline V gene has CDR1 MNHNY and CDR2 SVGAGI (reference sequence). V shed 6 bases and J 1 base; nucleotides not matched to a gene: 5. This CDR3 is CASRPGQGSGANVLTF. The CDR3 region has the DNA TGTGCCAGCAGACCCGGACAGGGATCTGGGGCCAACGTCCTGACTTTC.

The rearrangement uses TRBV6-6 and TRBJ2-1; D could derive from TRBD1 or TRBD2 (6 bases each). Germline V gives CDR1 MNHNY, CDR2 SVGAGI (reference sequence). The V end lost 8 bases, the J end lost 0 bases, and 14 bases lay between the germline ends. The CDR3 is 15 residues long. DNA for the CDR3: TGTGCCAGCGCCCTAGGGGGGAGCTCCTACAATGAGCAGTTCTTC. It specifies CASALGGSSYNEQFF.

V gene TRBV6-5 combines with J gene TRBJ1-1, with TRBD1 as a possible D gene (5 bases). V was shortened by 2 bases and J by 2 bases, with 18 bases between the two germline ends. This CDR3 comprises 17 residues. CDR1 and CDR2 from the germline V gene are MNHEY and SVGAGI. CDR3 sequence (DNA): TGTGCCAGCAGTTACAGCCTGGGACTTCGCCCAAACACTGAAGCTTTCTTT. Its translation: CASSYSLGLRPNTEAFF.